This T cell receptor beta chain appears in the sequencing data of a study of blood T cell repertoires in COVID-19. TCRdb keeps only in-frame clones here, not all; method: immunoSEQ multiplex PCR. The data contain approximately 250,000 clones, 84% of them singletons. The receptor was isolated from a middle-aged woman who had recovered from COVID-19. Specimen: peripheral blood.

The CDR3 here is CASRSALRVTVSPGELFF. For the CDR3, the DNA is TGTGCCAGCAGATCTGCCCTCAGGGTTACGGTGTCTCCCGGGGAGCTGTTTTTT. The chain uses TRBV7-9 and TRBJ2-2; D possibly corresponds to TRBD1 (5 bases). The V gene lost 6 bases and the J gene lost 6 bases, with 26 bases spanning the gap. In germline, CDR1 is SEHNR, CDR2 FQNEAQ (reference sequence). CDR3 length equals 18 residues.